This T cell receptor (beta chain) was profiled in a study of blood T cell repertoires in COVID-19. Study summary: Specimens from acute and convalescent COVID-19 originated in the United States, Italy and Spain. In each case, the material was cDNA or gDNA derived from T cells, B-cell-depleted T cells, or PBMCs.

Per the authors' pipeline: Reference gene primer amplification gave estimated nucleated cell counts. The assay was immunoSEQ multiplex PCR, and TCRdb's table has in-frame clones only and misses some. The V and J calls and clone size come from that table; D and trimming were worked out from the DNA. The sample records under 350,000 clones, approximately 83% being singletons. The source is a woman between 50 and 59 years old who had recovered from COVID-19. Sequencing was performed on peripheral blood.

CDR3 in amino acids: CASSLGSRGGGTDTQYF. In DNA, the CDR3 is TGTGCCAGCAGCTTAGGGAGCAGGGGAGGGGGCACAGATACGCAGTATTTT. V and J are TRBV11-2 and TRBJ2-3; TRBD2 might be the D (7 bases). Trimming left V 1 base short and J 1 base short, with 15 bases between. This CDR3 comprises 17 residues. CDR1 and CDR2 from the germline V gene are SGHAT and FQNNGV.